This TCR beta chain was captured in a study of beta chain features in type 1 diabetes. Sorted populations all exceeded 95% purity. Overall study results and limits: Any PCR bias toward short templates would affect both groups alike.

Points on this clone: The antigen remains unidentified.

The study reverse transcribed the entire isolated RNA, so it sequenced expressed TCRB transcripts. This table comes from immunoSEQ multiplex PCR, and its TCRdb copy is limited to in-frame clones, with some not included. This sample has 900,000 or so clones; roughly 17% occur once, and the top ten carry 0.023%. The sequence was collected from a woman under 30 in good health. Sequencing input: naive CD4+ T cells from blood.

The DNA for the CDR3 is TGCAGCGTTGAAATTTGGGTGGGGGAGACCCAGTACTTC. Translating it yields CSVEIWVGETQYF. The rearrangement uses TRBV29-1 and TRBJ2-5; D remains unclear. Germline loops: CDR1 SQVTM, CDR2 ANQGSEA. The CDR3 is made up of 13 amino acids. Trimming cost V 2 bases and J 5 bases, with 12 bases left between them.